Below, one T cell receptor (beta chain) is given with its context. This specimen belongs to a study of technical replicates of blood from a handful of donors. The assay was immunoSEQ multiplex PCR, and TCRdb's table has in-frame clones only and misses some. The sample records tens of thousands of clones, about nine tenths being singletons. The sample consisted of PBMCs. The receptor's source is a human donor in good health. Some clones in this sample may be carry-over from other donors' samples.

CDR3 loop: CASSLAHVGATDTQYF. In DNA form, the CDR3 reads TGTGCCAGCAGCTTAGCCCATGTGGGGGCCACAGATACGCAGTATTTT. The V call is TRBV7-2, the J call TRBJ2-3, with TRBD1 as a possible D gene (6 bases). The germline gives CDR1 SGHTA, CDR2 FQGNSA. This CDR3 contains 16 residues. Trimming stripped 0 bases from V and 2 bases from J, with 12 bases between.